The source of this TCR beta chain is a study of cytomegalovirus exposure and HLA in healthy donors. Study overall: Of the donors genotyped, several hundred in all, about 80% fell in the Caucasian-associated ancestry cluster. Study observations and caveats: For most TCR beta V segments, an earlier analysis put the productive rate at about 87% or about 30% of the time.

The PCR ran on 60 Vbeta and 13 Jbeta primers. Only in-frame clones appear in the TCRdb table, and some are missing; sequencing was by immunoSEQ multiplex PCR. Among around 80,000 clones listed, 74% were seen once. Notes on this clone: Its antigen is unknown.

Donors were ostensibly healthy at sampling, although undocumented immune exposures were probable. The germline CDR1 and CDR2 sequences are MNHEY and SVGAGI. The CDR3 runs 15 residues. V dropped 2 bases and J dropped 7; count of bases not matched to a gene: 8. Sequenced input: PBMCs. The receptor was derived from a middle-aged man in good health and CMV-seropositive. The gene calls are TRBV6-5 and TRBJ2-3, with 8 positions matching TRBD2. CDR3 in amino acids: CASSYAFSGTYTQYF. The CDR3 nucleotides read TGTGCCAGCAGTTACGCCTTTAGCGGGACTTATACGCAGTATTTT.